The sequence of this T cell receptor (beta chain) was determined in a study of beta chain features in type 1 diabetes. Study-wide results and limits: Small HLA sub-analyses could not settle whether HLA shapes TCRB rearrangement. Type 1 diabetes patients showed a moderate but significant shortening of TCRB CDR3s in all four CD4+ subsets. Cells with high TCR expression could be over-represented when cDNA is sequenced.

Expressed TCRB transcripts were sequenced because the entire RNA isolate underwent reverse transcription. TCRdb's table, derived via immunoSEQ multiplex PCR, lists solely in-frame clones and lacks some. In the table there are about 150,000 clones, roughly 10% of which are singletons. A note on this clone: What it binds is unknown.

Trimming cost V 2 bases and J 9 bases, with 11 bases left between them. The CDR3 loop spans 13 amino acids. Germline CDR1 is SEHNR and CDR2 is FQNEAQ (reference sequence). The sequenced sample was central memory CD4+ T cells from blood. This receptor was obtained from a man in his late teens or twenties in good health. The V call is TRBV7-9, the J call TRBJ2-1; unclear D gene. Here the CDR3 reads CASSLSGRPEQFF. The CDR3 DNA sequence: TGTGCCAGCAGCTTAAGTGGCCGACCTGAGCAGTTCTTC.